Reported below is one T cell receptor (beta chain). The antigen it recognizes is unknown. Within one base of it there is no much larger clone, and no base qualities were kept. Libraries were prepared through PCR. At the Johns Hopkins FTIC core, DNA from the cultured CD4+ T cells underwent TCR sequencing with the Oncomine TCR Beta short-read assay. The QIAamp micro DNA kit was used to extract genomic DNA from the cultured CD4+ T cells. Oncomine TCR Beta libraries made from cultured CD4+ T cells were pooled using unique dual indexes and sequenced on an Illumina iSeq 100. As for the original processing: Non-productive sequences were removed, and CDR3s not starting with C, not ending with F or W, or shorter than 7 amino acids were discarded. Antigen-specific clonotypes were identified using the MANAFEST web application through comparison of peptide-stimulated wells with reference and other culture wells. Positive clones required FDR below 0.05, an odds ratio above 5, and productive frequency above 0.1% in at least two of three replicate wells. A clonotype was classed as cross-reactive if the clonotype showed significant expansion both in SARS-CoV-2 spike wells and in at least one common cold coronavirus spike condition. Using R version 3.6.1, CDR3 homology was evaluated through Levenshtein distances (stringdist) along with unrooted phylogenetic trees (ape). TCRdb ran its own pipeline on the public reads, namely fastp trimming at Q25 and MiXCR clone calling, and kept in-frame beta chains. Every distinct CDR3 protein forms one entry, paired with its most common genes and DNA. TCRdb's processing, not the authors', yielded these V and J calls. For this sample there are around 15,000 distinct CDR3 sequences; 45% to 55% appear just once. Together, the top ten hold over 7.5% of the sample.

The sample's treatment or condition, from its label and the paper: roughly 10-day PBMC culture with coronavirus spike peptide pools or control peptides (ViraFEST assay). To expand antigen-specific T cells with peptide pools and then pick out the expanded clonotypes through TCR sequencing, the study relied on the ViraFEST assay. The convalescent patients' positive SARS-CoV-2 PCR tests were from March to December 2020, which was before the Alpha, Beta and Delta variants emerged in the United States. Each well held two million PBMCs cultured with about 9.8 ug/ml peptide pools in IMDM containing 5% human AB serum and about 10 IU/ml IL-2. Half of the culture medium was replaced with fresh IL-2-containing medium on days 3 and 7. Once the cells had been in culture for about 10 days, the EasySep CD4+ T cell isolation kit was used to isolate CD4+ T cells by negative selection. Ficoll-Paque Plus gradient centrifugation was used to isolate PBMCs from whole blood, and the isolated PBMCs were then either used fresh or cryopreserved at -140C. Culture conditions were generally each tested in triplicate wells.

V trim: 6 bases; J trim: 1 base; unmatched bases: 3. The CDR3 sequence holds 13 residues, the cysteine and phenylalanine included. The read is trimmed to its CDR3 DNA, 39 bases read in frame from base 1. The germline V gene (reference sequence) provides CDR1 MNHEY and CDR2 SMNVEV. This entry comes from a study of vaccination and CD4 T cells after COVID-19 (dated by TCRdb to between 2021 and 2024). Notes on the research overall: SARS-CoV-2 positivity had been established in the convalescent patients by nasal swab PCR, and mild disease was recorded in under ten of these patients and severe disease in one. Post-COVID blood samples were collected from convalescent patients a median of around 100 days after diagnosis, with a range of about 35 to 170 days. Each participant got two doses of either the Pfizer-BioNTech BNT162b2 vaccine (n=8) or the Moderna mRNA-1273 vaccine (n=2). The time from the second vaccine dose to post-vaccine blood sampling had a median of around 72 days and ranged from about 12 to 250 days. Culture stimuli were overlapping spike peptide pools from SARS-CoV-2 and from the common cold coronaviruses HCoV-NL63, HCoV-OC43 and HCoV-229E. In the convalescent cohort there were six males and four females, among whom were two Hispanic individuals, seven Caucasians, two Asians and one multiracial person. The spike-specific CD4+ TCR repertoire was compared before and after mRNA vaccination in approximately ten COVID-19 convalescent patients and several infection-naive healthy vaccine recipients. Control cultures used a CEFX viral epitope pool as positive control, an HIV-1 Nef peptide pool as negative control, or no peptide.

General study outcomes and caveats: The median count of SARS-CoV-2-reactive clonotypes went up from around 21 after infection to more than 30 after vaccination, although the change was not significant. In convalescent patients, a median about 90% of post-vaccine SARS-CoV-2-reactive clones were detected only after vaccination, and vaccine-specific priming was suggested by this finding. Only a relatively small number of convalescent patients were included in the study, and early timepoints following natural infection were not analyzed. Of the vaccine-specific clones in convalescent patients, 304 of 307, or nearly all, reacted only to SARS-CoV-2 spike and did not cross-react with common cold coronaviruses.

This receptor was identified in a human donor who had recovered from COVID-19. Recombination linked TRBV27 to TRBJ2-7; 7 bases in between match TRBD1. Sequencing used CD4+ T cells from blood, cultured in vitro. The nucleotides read TGTGCCAGCAGCAGACAGGGTTCCTACGAGCAGTACTTC. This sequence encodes CASSRQGSYEQYF.